The T cell receptor beta chain under discussion was sequenced for a study of T-cell reconstitution after alpha-beta-depleted transplantation in children. Preparing the TCRbeta library involved the use of unique molecular identifiers. TCRdb passed the PCR reads through MiXCR, listing each CDR3 protein once. The data contain about a million distinct CDR3 sequences, about 29% of them singletons. The germline V gene has CDR1 DFQATT and CDR2 SNEGSKA (reference sequence). V lost 6 bases and J lost 0, with 10 bases in between. The CDR3 consists of 13 residues. This clonotype originated in a boy under three years old who had a stem cell transplant for SCID, so the T cells may come from the graft donor. This chain joins TRBV20-1 and TRBJ2-3; possibly TRBD1 for D (5 bases). The sample was PBMCs, mostly from graft donor cells, taken 360 days after TCRalphabeta/CD19-depleted stem cell transplant. The CDR3 loop reads CSAQTASTDTQYF. CDR3 DNA sequence: TGCAGTGCCCAGACAGCTAGCACAGATACGCAGTATTTT.